This entry lists 9 T cell receptor beta chains sequenced from one sample in a study of shared clonotypes between healthy human individuals. Using immunoSEQ multiplex PCR, the repertoire was profiled, and TCRdb retains in-frame clones only, with some absent. Here the sample spans about 460,000 clones, roughly four fifths being singletons. The specimen was PBMCs. The source of these receptors is a middle-aged woman in good health. Some clones in this sample may be carry-over from other donors' samples.

This clone occurred a few times. This chain connects TRBV18 to TRBJ2-7; 9 bases fit TRBD1. V lost 0 bases to trimming and J lost 6 bases; unmatched junction nucleotides: 6. Germline CDR1 and CDR2: KGHSH and LQKENI. This CDR3 has 15 amino acids. CDR3 bases: TGTGCCAGCTCACCACCAGTAGGGACAGGGCGCGAGCAGTACTTC. The encoded protein is CASSPPVGTGREQYF. Complete variable domain (other parts from reference TRBV18 and TRBJ2-7): NAGVMQNPRHLVRRRGQEARLRCSPMKGHSHVYWYRQLPEEGLKFMVYLQKENIIDESGMPKERFSAEFPKEGPSILRIQQVVRGDSAAYFCASSPPVGTGREQYFGPGTRLTVT.

The rearrangement joins TRBV6-6 to TRBJ1-1; the match to TRBD1 covers 9 bases. Germline CDR1 and CDR2: MNHNY and SVGAGI (reference sequence). The junction had 7 bases not matched to a gene; V was cut back by 4 bases and J by 7 bases. CDR3 size: 14 residues. The DNA of the CDR3 is TGTGCCAGCAGTTCAACAGGGGGCGTTGGTGAAGCTTTCTTT. Translated: CASSSTGGVGEAFF.

The CDR3 nucleotides read TGCGCCAGCAGCTTGGCCCCGCTAGCGGGAGGCCCCCAAGAGACCCAGTACTTC. Its protein is CASSLAPLAGGPQETQYF. The genes are TRBV5-1 and TRBJ2-5; 11 nucleotides align to TRBD2. There are 18 residues in the CDR3. The V gene end was trimmed by 0 bases and the J gene end by 1 base; junction bases not matched to a gene: 8. Germline CDR1 SGHRS, CDR2 YFSETQ.

J is TRBJ1-5 and V is TRBV7-8; D not certain. Per the germline V gene, CDR1 is SGHVS and CDR2 is FQNEAQ. The CDR3 is 16 amino acids. Trimming stripped 1 base from V and 6 bases from J, with 16 bases between. CDR3 amino acids: CASSLVRAVIGQPQHF. Written as DNA, the CDR3 is TGTGCCAGCAGCTTAGTTCGGGCGGTAATCGGTCAGCCCCAGCATTTT. The variable domain in full, with the rest retrieved from reference TRBV7-8 and TRBJ1-5, is GAGVSQSPRYKVAKRGQDVALRCDPISGHVSLFWYQQALGQGPEFLTYFQNEAQLDKSGLPSDRFFAERPEGSVSTLKIQRTQQEDSAVYLCASSLVRAVIGQPQHFGDGTRLSIL.

The chain recombines TRBV9 with TRBJ1-4; 7 bases match TRBD1. J lost 6 bases, V lost 3 bases, and 8 bases had no gene match. Germline CDR1 is SGDLS and CDR2 is YYNGEE. The CDR3 contains 15 residues. CDR3 sequence: CASSALGGSDEKLFF. In nucleotides, the CDR3 is TGTGCCAGCAGCGCCCTAGGGGGCTCGGATGAAAAACTGTTTTTT.

The chain couples TRBV7-3 to TRBJ2-5; TRBD1 matches at 7 bases. V shed 2 bases, J shed 5 bases, and the junction held 11 bases outside the gene matches. This CDR3 contains 16 residues. CDR1 is SGHTA and CDR2 is FQGTGA in the germline V gene. The CDR3 coding sequence is TGTGCCAGCAGCTTAGGGGTCGACAGGGTCTCCGAGACCCAGTACTTC. This gives the protein CASSLGVDRVSETQYF.

This clone has more than one count but fewer than ten. V usage is TRBV30 and J usage is TRBJ2-6; possible D gene TRBD1, 5 bases. Germline V gene lookup returns CDR1 GTSNPN and CDR2 SVGIG (reference sequence). Trimming cost V 7 bases and J 4 bases, with 11 bases left between them. CDR3 length: 13 residues. This CDR3 reads CALGERGANVLTF. CDR3 in DNA: TGTGCCTTAGGGGAAAGGGGGGCCAACGTCCTGACTTTC.

Concerning this clone itself: This may be a read error, as it is one base from a much larger clone. The chain employs TRBV5-6 and TRBJ1-2; D is possibly TRBD1 (6 bases). Trimming stripped 4 bases from V and 2 bases from J, with 9 bases between. Germline lookup yields CDR1 SGHDT and CDR2 YYEEEE. The CDR3 is made up of 13 amino acids. In DNA form, the CDR3 reads TGTGCCAGCAGCCCGGACAGAAACTATGGCTACACCTTC. Translation gives CASSPDRNYGYTF. The complete variable domain, with remaining parts taken from reference TRBV5-6 and TRBJ1-2, reads DAGVTQSPTHLIKTRGQQVTLRCSPKSGHDTVSWYQQALGQGPQFIFQYYEEEERQRGNFPDRFSGHQFPNYSSELNVNALLLGDSALYLCASSPDRNYGYTFGSGTRLTVV.

Concerning this clone itself: Other DNA sequences in the same sample also yield this CDR3. This chain joins TRBV5-1 and TRBJ2-7; TRBD1 is a possible D gene (6 bases). The CDR3 has 14 residues. The V end lost 4 bases, the J end lost 6 bases, and 17 bases lay between the germline ends. From germline, CDR1 is SGHRS and CDR2 YFSETQ. This CDR3 reads CASSLAGDMSEQYF. The CDR3 bases are TGCGCCAGCAGCCTGGCCGGGGACATGAGCGAGCAGTACTTC.